This entry lists 15 T cell receptor beta chains sequenced from one sample in a study of beta chain features in type 1 diabetes. Study-wide points: Shortening of TCRB CDR3s, moderate but significant, appeared in all four CD4+ subsets of Type 1 diabetes patients.

The antigens for these receptors are not known. The whole isolated RNA underwent reverse transcription, so sequencing captured expressed TCRB transcripts. Method: immunoSEQ multiplex PCR; TCRdb's copy keeps in-frame clones and lacks some. This sample has approximately 730,000 clones, with 13% found just once. Sequenced sample: naive CD4+ T cells from blood. These receptors were taken from a man aged 18-30 years with type 1 diabetes.

A few counts support this clone. The J gene is TRBJ2-1, the V gene TRBV29-1; TRBD2 aligns across 7 bases. This CDR3 spans 14 amino acids. The germline V gene encodes CDR1 SQVTM and CDR2 ANQGSEA. The V gene end was trimmed by 8 bases and the J gene end by 0 bases; junction bases not matched to a gene: 7. The DNA for the CDR3 is TGCAGCACACTTCGGGGGGACTCCTACAATGAGCAGTTCTTC. The encoded protein is CSTLRGDSYNEQFF.

This clone was counted a few times. The J gene is TRBJ2-5, the V gene TRBV28, with a tentative D call TRBD1 (5 bases). Germline assignment: CDR1 MDHEN and CDR2 SYDVKM. There are 15 residues in the CDR3. The V and J ends lost 5 bases and 4 bases respectively, with 17 bases between them. CDR3 sequence reads: CASSPPQGIGETQYF. CDR3 DNA: TGTGCCAGCAGTCCGCCCCAGGGAATTGGAGAGACCCAGTACTTC.

This clone showed up just a few times. This chain connects TRBV7-6 to TRBJ2-6, with a possible D match to TRBD2 (5 bases). CDR1 SGHVS and CDR2 FNYEAQ come from the germline V gene. The CDR3 totals 16 residues. V shed 3 bases and J shed 4 bases, with 13 bases lying between them. The DNA for the CDR3 is TGTGCCAGCAGCTTCCTCGGTGGGAGCGGGGCCAACGTCCTGACTTTC. This gives the protein CASSFLGGSGANVLTF.

The V call is TRBV6-1, the J call TRBJ1-2, with 7 bases aligning to TRBD1. Germline V gene sequence: CDR1 MNHNS, CDR2 SASEGT. The length of the CDR3 is 13 residues. The trim removed 5 bases at V and 2 bases at J, leaving 2 bases unmatched. The CDR3 spells CASSPTGNYGYTF. The CDR3 DNA reads as TGTGCCAGCAGTCCGACAGGGAACTATGGCTACACCTTC.

The chain is built from TRBV7-8 and TRBJ2-5; D possibly corresponds to TRBD2 (5 bases). V was clipped by 5 bases and J by 4 bases, with 14 bases between them. The CDR3 covers 14 residues. In germline, CDR1 is SGHVS, CDR2 FQNEAQ. This CDR3 is CASSPRTAAETQYF. CDR3 coding DNA: TGTGCCAGCAGCCCTCGGACTGCGGCAGAGACCCAGTACTTC.

This clone was detected only a few times. The same CDR3 also results from other DNA sequences found in this sample. The chain is built from TRBV30 and TRBJ2-2, with D possibly being TRBD1 (5 bases). Trimming removed 5 bases from V and 2 bases from J, with 9 bases in between. Germline assignment: CDR1 GTSNPN and CDR2 SVGIG (reference sequence). CDR3 length equals 13 residues. Written as DNA, the CDR3 is TGTGCCTGGGACAGACTTAACACCGGGGAGCTGTTTTTT. It specifies CAWDRLNTGELFF. The full variable domain, in which reference TRBV30 and TRBJ2-2 provide the parts outside the CDR3, is SQTIHQWPATLVQPVGSPLSLECTVEGTSNPNLYWYRQAAGRGLQLLFYSVGIGQISSEVPQNLSASRPQDRQFILSSKKLLLSDSGFYLCAWDRLNTGELFFGEGSRLTVL.

This clone was detected a few times. V usage is TRBV19 and J usage is TRBJ1-6; 8 nucleotides match TRBD1. CDR1 and CDR2 from the germline V gene are LNHDA and SQIVND (reference sequence). The length of the CDR3 is 13 residues. The trim removed 7 bases at V and 7 bases at J, leaving 3 bases unmatched. The CDR3: CASKDRANSPLHF. Written as DNA, the CDR3 is TGTGCCAGTAAGGACAGGGCGAATTCACCCCTCCACTTT.

This clone came up a few times. The J gene is TRBJ2-7, the V gene TRBV29-1, with a possible D match to TRBD1 (6 bases). The germline gives CDR1 SQVTM, CDR2 ANQGSEA. The V end was cut by 3 bases, the J end by 3 bases, with 21 bases between. The CDR3 runs 16 residues. The DNA for the CDR3 is TGCAGCGTTGAGGGGGCAAGCAGGGATACCTTCTACGAGCAGTACTTC. This sequence encodes CSVEGASRDTFYEQYF.

The chain links TRBV30 to TRBJ1-2, with 8 bases fitting TRBD1. There are 18 residues in the CDR3. Trimming removed 0 bases from V and 5 bases from J; junction bases left unmatched: 17. Germline V gives CDR1 GTSNPN, CDR2 SVGIG (reference sequence). CDR3 amino acids: CAWSVPDRGDGRRYGYTF. CDR3 DNA sequence: TGTGCCTGGAGTGTACCAGACAGGGGCGATGGGAGGCGATATGGCTACACCTTC. Variable domain in full (rest from reference TRBV30 and TRBJ1-2): SQTIHQWPATLVQPVGSPLSLECTVEGTSNPNLYWYRQAAGRGLQLLFYSVGIGQISSEVPQNLSASRPQDRQFILSSKKLLLSDSGFYLCAWSVPDRGDGRRYGYTFGSGTRLTVV.

This chain uses TRBV14 with TRBJ1-6; D unresolved. The germline gives CDR1 SGHDN, CDR2 FVKESK. V was trimmed by 0 bases and J by 8 bases, leaving 5 bases between them. This CDR3 region has 13 residues. CDR3 DNA: TGTGCCAGCAGCCAAGATCGTTATTCACCCCTCCACTTT. It yields the protein CASSQDRYSPLHF. The complete variable domain, with remaining parts taken from reference TRBV14 and TRBJ1-6, reads EAGVTQFPSHSVIEKGQTVTLRCDPISGHDNLYWYRRVMGKEIKFLLHFVKESKQDESGMPNNRFLAERTGGTYSTLKVQPAELEDSGVYFCASSQDRYSPLHFGNGTRLTVT.

CDR3 loop: CAWSALAGPAPLHF. CDR3 sequence (DNA): TGTGCCTGGAGTGCTTTAGCAGGTCCTGCACCCCTCCACTTT. The gene calls are TRBV30 and TRBJ1-6; D is unresolved. The CDR3 covers 14 residues. V shed 1 base and J shed 11 bases, with 15 bases lying between them. From germline, CDR1 is GTSNPN and CDR2 SVGIG (reference sequence).

The CDR3 spells CASSLELGSGGDTQYF. The CDR3, as DNA: TGTGCCAGCAGCTTAGAACTCGGCTCGGGGGGCGATACGCAGTATTTT. The V call is TRBV7-8, the J call TRBJ2-3, with TRBD2 as a possible D gene (7 bases). Deletions cut 1 base from V and 6 bases from J, with 17 bases between. CDR1 is SGHVS and CDR2 is FQNEAQ in the germline V gene. This CDR3 spans 16 amino acids.

There are a few counts of this clone. V usage is TRBV30 and J usage is TRBJ2-7, with D possibly TRBD2 on 6 matching bases. Trimming removed 3 bases at V and 0 bases at J, with 12 bases between. The CDR3 contains 14 residues. Germline V gene lookup returns CDR1 GTSNPN and CDR2 SVGIG (reference sequence). The CDR3 DNA reads as TGTGCCTGGAGGGTGCGGGACTTCTCCTACGAGCAGTACTTC. Protein: CAWRVRDFSYEQYF.

The V call is TRBV28, the J call TRBJ1-2; 10 bases line up with TRBD1. This CDR3 has 17 residues. Germline V CDR1 and CDR2: MDHEN, SYDVKM. The V gene end was trimmed by 4 bases and the J gene end by 4 bases; junction bases not matched to a gene: 12. The CDR3 loop is CASSSGTGVRVGYGYTF. The CDR3 nucleotides are TGTGCCAGCAGTTCCGGGACAGGGGTTCGAGTGGGCTATGGCTACACCTTC.

This clone was recorded a few times. The V and J genes are TRBV18 and TRBJ2-7; 10 bases map to TRBD1. Germline assignment: CDR1 KGHSH and CDR2 LQKENI. The CDR3 is 14 residues long. Trimming cost V 5 bases and J 2 bases; bases outside gene matches: 3. The CDR3 DNA reads TGTGCCAGCTCAGGACAGGGGGTAACCTACGAGCAGTACTTC. Amino acids: CASSGQGVTYEQYF.